This T cell receptor (beta chain) was identified during a study of tumor and adjacent non-tumor tissue in lung cancer. The wider study: Histology: 12 adenocarcinoma, 2 squamous cell carcinoma, 1 small cell lung cancer. On average, productive TCRbeta reads reached some 4.4 million per sample.

Study-level points and caveats: Patients with more diverse tumor TCRs had worse survival. In normal lung, the top 100 clones were significantly more dominant than in tumor.

Of note for this clonotype: The antigen is undetermined. The final CDR3 position lacks the conserved phenylalanine or tryptophan, pointing to a likely read error.

This sample's RNA came from whole unsorted tissue. TCRbeta libraries were built with three rounds of nested PCR, modified from ARM-PCR. TCRdb re-called the multiplex PCR reads through MiXCR, storing one row per CDR3 protein. The sample has 200,000 to 250,000 distinct CDR3 sequences; around 71% are singletons. The sequenced material came from lung tumor tissue. The receptor was isolated from a man aged 55 to 70 with non-small cell lung cancer.

The CDR3 nucleotides are TGCAGTGCTGGCGAGAGGGAGGGGATGAACACTGAAGCTTTCTTA. Translating gives CSAGEREGMNTEAFL. This rearrangement joins TRBV20-1 to TRBJ1-1, with D perhaps matching TRBD1 (5 bases). There are 15 residues in the CDR3. Germline loops: CDR1 DFQATT, CDR2 SNEGSKA (reference sequence). Trimming left V 5 bases short and J 0 bases short, with 16 bases between.